The entry below describes one T cell receptor beta chain. Only in-frame clones appear in the TCRdb table, and some are missing; sequencing was by immunoSEQ multiplex PCR. The table lists 200,000 to 250,000 clones, over 65% of them singletons. The data are from a study of blood T cell repertoires in COVID-19. Germline V gene lookup returns CDR1 SGHRS and CDR2 YFSETQ. V lost 4 bases, J lost 8 bases, and 3 bases stayed unmatched. The CDR3 loop spans 12 amino acids. The sample taken for sequencing was peripheral blood. The V call is TRBV5-1, the J call TRBJ1-2; 9 bases match TRBD1. The sequence derives from a woman aged 65 to 85 with active or convalescent COVID-19. The CDR3 loop is CASSEGQGGYTF. The DNA for the CDR3 is TGCGCCAGCAGCGAGGGACAGGGCGGCTACACCTTC.